The 2 T cell receptor beta chains listed next were all sequenced from one sample in a study of blood T cells in healthy people across ages. A second PCR, run for 7 to 11 cycles, used a sample-barcoded 5' primer plus a J-beta primer mix. TCRdb recomputed calls from the 5' RACE reads with MiXCR, one row per CDR3 protein. The sample lists about 620,000 distinct CDR3 sequences, roughly half occurring once. Material for sequencing was blood. Receptor source: a woman of 80 years or more in good health.

The chain recombines TRBV25-1 with TRBJ2-3; D might be TRBD2 (5 bases). The CDR3 covers 12 residues. V shed 8 bases and J shed 7 bases, with 13 bases lying between them. CDR1 MGHDK and CDR2 SYGVNS come from the germline V gene. CDR3 in amino acids: CASGAWRNTQYF. The CDR3 nucleotides read TGTGCCAGCGGTGCGTGGAGGAATACGCAGTATTTT.

This chain joins TRBV28 and TRBJ1-1; D gene ambiguous. This CDR3 is 13 amino acids long. Trimming removed 8 bases at V and 4 bases at J, with 14 bases between. CDR1 is MDHEN and CDR2 is SYDVKM in the germline V gene. In DNA, the CDR3 is TGTGCCAGCCCAAGTGCGCGCCGCACTGAAGCTTTCTTT. Protein: CASPSARRTEAFF.